This TCR beta chain was observed in a study of human T cells and chemical hapten exposure. One entry per CDR3 protein results from TCRdb running MiXCR on the RACE reads. The repertoire includes about 84,000 distinct CDR3 sequences, around 9.6% of them detected once, and roughly 2.3% sits in the top ten. The time point is: patch test 2, 6 weeks after DPC sensitization. Treatment meaning: therapeutic diphenylcyclopropenone sensitization with weekly scalp DPC. CDR1 is MDHEN and CDR2 is SYDVKM in the germline V gene. V lost 2 bases, J lost 3 bases, and 5 bases stayed unmatched. The CDR3 is made up of 15 amino acids. This clonotype has ten or more counts.

This clonotype originated in a woman aged 25 to 45 with alopecia areata. Some clones in this sample may be carry-over from other donors' samples. V usage is TRBV28 and J usage is TRBJ2-7; 9 bases are shared with TRBD1. Sequenced here: whole blood, sampled in connection with sensitization to the hapten diphenylcyclopropenone (DPC). The CDR3 nucleotides read TGTGCCAGCAGTTTACCCGAGACAGGGGGCTACGAGCAGTACTTC. This gives the protein CASSLPETGGYEQYF.